Listed below are T cell receptor beta chains from one sample, sequenced in a study of blood T cell repertoires in COVID-19. Assay: immunoSEQ multiplex PCR; the TCRdb copy retains only in-frame clones and omits some. The sample consists of over 200,000 clones, 85% to 90% of them appearing once. What was sequenced was peripheral blood. All receptors derive from a man aged 30 to 39 with COVID-19, enrolled during active disease. Each CDR3 is given with its conserved first and last residue. The D gene is left open where the match is weak. Clone size is shown for a subset of rows, as once, few, many or a class of expanded clone.

V	J	D	size	DNA	CDR3
TRBV7-6	TRBJ2-7	TRBD1	NA	TGTGCCAGCAGCTTAGCGGTGGGACAGGGCTACGAGCAGTACTTC	CASSLAVGQGYEQYF
TRBV18	TRBJ2-7	NA	NA	TGTGCCAGCTCACCAATAGCCTACGAGCAGTACTTC	CASSPIAYEQYF
TRBV7-2	TRBJ2-1	TRBD2	once	TGTGCCAGCAGCTCCCCCCGAGCGGGAGGCATTAACAATGAGCAGTTCTTC	CASSSPRAGGINNEQFF
TRBV7-2	TRBJ2-5	NA	once	TGTGCCAGCAGCTTAGATTCAGGTGGGACCCAGTACTTC	CASSLDSGGTQYF
TRBV2	TRBJ1-5	TRBD1	NA	TGTGCCAGCAGTGGAGGGACAGTGTATCAGCCCCAGCATTTT	CASSGGTVYQPQHF
TRBV15	TRBJ1-2	NA	NA	TGTGCCACCAGCAGAGATACGGCAAGGGGAAAGGATGGCTACACCTTC	CATSRDTARGKDGYTF
TRBV7-2	TRBJ2-1	NA	NA	TGTGCCAGCAGCTTAGATAGGGGTTTCAATGAGCAGTTCTTC	CASSLDRGFNEQFF
TRBV10-3	TRBJ1-6	NA	NA	TGTGCCATCAGTGAGTCGAGAGGGTTCAATTCACCCCTCCACTTT	CAISESRGFNSPLHF
TRBV4-3	TRBJ2-1	NA	NA	TGCGCCAGCAGCCAAGATTACGGGACAGAGCAGTTCTTC	CASSQDYGTEQFF
TRBV9	TRBJ1-1	NA	NA	TGTGCCAGCAGCGGGCGGGGGAACACTGAAGCTTTCTTT	CASSGRGNTEAFF
TRBV5-6	TRBJ2-4	NA	once	TGTGCCAGCAGCCTACCCGGGACATTAGCCAAAAACATTCAGTACTTC	CASSLPGTLAKNIQYF
TRBV19	TRBJ1-5	NA	NA	TGTGCCAGTAGTCTTCGATACCCCGGCCGGGTCGGAGGCAATCAGCCCCAGCATTTT	CASSLRYPGRVGGNQPQHF
TRBV5-6	TRBJ2-7	NA	NA	TGTGCCAGCAGCCCGGACTGGAACTCCTACGAGCAGTACTTC	CASSPDWNSYEQYF
TRBV7-9	TRBJ2-2	TRBD2	NA	TGTGCCAGCAGCTCCAAGACTAGCGGGAGGGTTAAAGCCGGGGAGCTGTTTTTT	CASSSKTSGRVKAGELFF
TRBV4-1	TRBJ2-2	TRBD1	NA	TGCGCCAGCAGCCAAGAAGGGACAGCGAACACCGGGGAGCTGTTTTTT	CASSQEGTANTGELFF
TRBV25-1	TRBJ1-1	TRBD1	few	TGTGCCAGCCTCCCCTCCCAGGGGGCCTCACCGGGTAACACTGAAGCTTTCTTT	CASLPSQGASPGNTEAFF
TRBV11-3	TRBJ2-7	TRBD2	NA	TGTGCCAGCAGCTTTAGTCGGGGGACTAGCGAGCAGTACTTC	CASSFSRGTSEQYF
TRBV12-3/TRBV12-4	TRBJ1-3	NA	NA	TGTGCCAGCAGGCGACAGGTTGGAAACACCATATATTTT	CASRRQVGNTIYF
TRBV25-1	TRBJ1-2	NA	NA	TGTGCCAGCAGTGAATATCAGGAAGTTAACTATGGCTACACCTTC	CASSEYQEVNYGYTF
TRBV7-3	TRBJ1-1	TRBD1	NA	TGTGCCAGCAGAGCTACAGGGGGGCGCGGTGAAGCTTTCTTT	CASRATGGRGEAFF
TRBV4-1	TRBJ1-4	TRBD1	few	TGCGCCAGCAGCCAAGTGGACAGGGCAACTAATGAAAAACTGTTTTTT	CASSQVDRATNEKLFF
TRBV19	TRBJ2-3	NA	NA	TGTGCCAGTAGTTATGCGGGGGATACGCAGTATTTT	CASSYAGDTQYF
TRBV2	TRBJ2-5	TRBD2	NA	TGTGCCAGCAGTGAGACTCGGCTAGCGGGGCGGGAGACCCAGTACTTC	CASSETRLAGRETQYF
TRBV10-1	TRBJ2-1	TRBD1	once	TGCGCCAGCGGTCCCGGGACAGGTTACTCCTACAATGAGCAGTTCTTC	CASGPGTGYSYNEQFF
TRBV14	TRBJ2-7	TRBD1	NA	TGTGCCAGCAGCCAAGATGGGACAGGGGGCTACGAGCAGTACTTC	CASSQDGTGGYEQYF
TRBV5-1	TRBJ2-3	TRBD2	NA	TGCGCCAGCAGCTTGTCGGGGGGACTAGCGACGGATACGCAGTATTTT	CASSLSGGLATDTQYF
TRBV7-9	TRBJ2-1	TRBD2	NA	TGTGCCAGCAGCTTCTGGACTAGCGGGACCAATGAGCAGTTCTTC	CASSFWTSGTNEQFF
TRBV19	TRBJ2-2	TRBD2	NA	TGTGCCAGTACCCCATGGGGAATGGGCGGGGGAACCAACACCGGGGAGCTGTTTTTT	CASTPWGMGGGTNTGELFF
TRBV24-1	TRBJ2-3	NA	NA	TGTGCCACCAGTGATCCACAAAATACGCAGTATTTT	CATSDPQNTQYF
TRBV5-6	TRBJ1-4	TRBD1	NA	TGTGCCAGCAGCCCAGACAGGGACCGTGAAAAACTGTTTTTT	CASSPDRDREKLFF
TRBV11-2	TRBJ2-1	TRBD1	NA	TGTGCCAGCAGCTTTTACCCAGGGGGCCAAAACAATGAGCAGTTCTTC	CASSFYPGGQNNEQFF
TRBV19	TRBJ1-5	NA	NA	TGTGCCAGTACCCCGGAGAGGAATCAGCCCCAGCATTTT	CASTPERNQPQHF
TRBV12-5	TRBJ1-4	NA	NA	TGTGCTAGTGGTTTGGTAGAGGAAAAACTGTTTTTT	CASGLVEEKLFF
TRBV21-1	TRBJ2-7	NA	NA	TGTGCCAGCAGCAAAGAAGAGTCCTACGAGCAGTACTTC	CASSKEESYEQYF
TRBV5-6	TRBJ1-4	NA	NA	TGTGCCAGCAGCTTGACAGACCGGGACTACCCAAAACTGTTTTTT	CASSLTDRDYPKLFF
TRBV9	TRBJ2-1	NA	NA	TGTGCCAGCAGCGTAGCGGGTAGCACCTTGAGCTCCTACAATGAGCAGTTCTTC	CASSVAGSTLSSYNEQFF
TRBV2	TRBJ1-2	TRBD1	NA	TGTGCCAGCAGTGAAGCGTTAGGACAGGGGCGCTACACCTTC	CASSEALGQGRYTF
TRBV14	TRBJ1-2	NA	few	TGTGCCAGCAGCCAAGTGTTCCCGGGACAATTACCCTATGGCTACACCTTC	CASSQVFPGQLPYGYTF
TRBV11-2	TRBJ1-2	NA	NA	TGTGCCAGCAGCTTATATCGAGGGAACTATGGCTACACCTTC	CASSLYRGNYGYTF
TRBV19	TRBJ1-1	TRBD1	NA	TGTGCCAGTAGGGACAGGGAGGACACTGAAGCTTTCTTT	CASRDREDTEAFF
TRBV27	TRBJ1-1	TRBD1	NA	TGTGCCAGCAGTGCGGACAGGGGGATCACTGAAGCTTTCTTT	CASSADRGITEAFF
TRBV18	TRBJ1-3	TRBD1	NA	TGTGCCAGCTCACCGTCGACAGGGGTCGGAAACACCATATATTTT	CASSPSTGVGNTIYF